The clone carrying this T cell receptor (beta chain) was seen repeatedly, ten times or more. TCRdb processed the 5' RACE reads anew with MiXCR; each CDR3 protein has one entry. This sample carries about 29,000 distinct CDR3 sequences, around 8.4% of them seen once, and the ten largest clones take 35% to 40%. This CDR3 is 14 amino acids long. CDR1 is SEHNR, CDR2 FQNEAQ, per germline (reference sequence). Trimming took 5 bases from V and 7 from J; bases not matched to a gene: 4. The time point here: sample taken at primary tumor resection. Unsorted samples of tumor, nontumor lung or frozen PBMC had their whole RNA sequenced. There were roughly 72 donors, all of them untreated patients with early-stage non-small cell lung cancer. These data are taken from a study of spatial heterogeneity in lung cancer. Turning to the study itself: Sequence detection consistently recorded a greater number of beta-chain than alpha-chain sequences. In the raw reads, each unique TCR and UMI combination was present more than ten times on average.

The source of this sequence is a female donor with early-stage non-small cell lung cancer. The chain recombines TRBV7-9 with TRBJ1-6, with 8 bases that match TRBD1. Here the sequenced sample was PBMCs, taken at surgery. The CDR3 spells CASSTRQGNSPLHF. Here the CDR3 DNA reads TGTGCCAGCAGCACCAGACAGGGGAATTCACCCCTCCACTTT.